This is a list of T cell receptor beta chains from one sample in a study of human T cells and chemical hapten exposure. MiXCR, applied by TCRdb to the RACE reads, yields one record per CDR3 protein. This table holds 350,000 to 400,000 distinct CDR3 sequences, more than 4.5% found once. The sample was whole blood, taken in connection with sensitization to the hapten diphenylcyclopropenone (DPC). These receptors were obtained from a woman between 45 and 65 years old with alopecia areata. Some clones in this sample may be carry-over from other donors' samples. Each CDR3 is given without its conserved first and last residue.

>TRBV10-1|TRBJ2-3
ASSGGTSGIRPPDTQY
>TRBV12-3/TRBV12-4|TRBJ2-2
ASSTLTGNTGELF
>TRBV6-5|TRBJ1-6
ASSPITGTGGSPLH
>TRBV20-1|TRBJ2-1
SAGPRNEQF
>TRBV6-5|TRBJ1-1
ASSVTGWNTEAF
>TRBV6-6|TRBJ2-1
ASSYGDYNEQF
>TRBV6-6|TRBJ2-1
ASSYWPYNEQF
>TRBV29-1|TRBJ2-2
SVGGVTDTGELF
>TRBV7-9|TRBJ1-6
AITPPGSSPLH
>TRBV23-1|TRBJ2-2
ASSQPSLAGDTGELF
>TRBV12-3/TRBV12-4|TRBJ2-1
ASSPLPAAMNTF
>TRBV4-1|TRBJ1-1
ASSQDPRPKTEAF
>TRBV6-2/TRBV6-3|TRBJ1-2
ASRRTGTGGSGYT
>TRBV10-3|TRBJ1-1
AIRMTYRGRGSEAF
>TRBV18|TRBJ2-5
ASSPLAGGSQETQY
>TRBV20-1|TRBJ1-4
SAGLDATNEKLF
>TRBV4-2|TRBJ2-5
ASSQDPRGQETQY
>TRBV19|TRBJ1-2
ASKEDYGYT
>TRBV28|TRBJ2-7
ASSFGRYEQY
>TRBV20-1|TRBJ2-1
SAPTQRGFNEQF
>TRBV4-3|TRBJ2-3
ASSQAGGWADTQY
>TRBV14|TRBJ2-7
ASSQRAGTGYSYEQY
>TRBV11-2|TRBJ2-4
ASSSMGGDRNIQY
>TRBV19|TRBJ1-3
ASSIGNGNTIY
>TRBV27|TRBJ2-6
ASSLRAGVGSGANVLT
>TRBV27|TRBJ2-1
ASSQGGHNEQF
>TRBV10-3|TRBJ2-7
AISGGTSGSRFKQY
>TRBV27|TRBJ2-2
ASSLRDRLTGELF
>TRBV12-3/TRBV12-4|TRBJ2-3
ASSRTGGSTDTQY
>TRBV6-5|TRBJ1-1
ASWDRAHTEAF
>TRBV2|TRBJ2-6
ATMDRISGANVLT
>TRBV4-1|TRBJ1-2
ASSQGSDRRYGYT
>TRBV12-3/TRBV12-4|TRBJ1-2
ASRFGQGYGYT
>TRBV15|TRBJ2-2
ATSRGTGVNTGELF
>TRBV28|TRBJ1-1
ASRKGQPNTEAF
>TRBV11-2|TRBJ2-3
ASSLPRQGRNTQY